These 29 T cell receptor beta chains originate from one sample sequenced in a study of CD8+CD57+ T cells in acquired aplastic anemia. The template used for profiling TCR beta VDJ and CDR3 was genomic DNA. TCRdb redid the calling of the reads with MiXCR, one entry per CDR3 protein. The sample has about 400,000 distinct CDR3 sequences, under 80% seen once; the top ten hold less than 4%. Sequences were obtained from sorted CD4+, CD8+, or CD8+CD57+ T cells (not recorded which) from PBMCs. Receptors were obtained from a human donor in good health, serving as a control.

The J gene is TRBJ1-6, the V gene TRBV7-2; possibly TRBD1 for D (5 bases). The CDR3 loop spans 15 amino acids. The germline gives CDR1 SGHTA, CDR2 FQGNSA. V lost 1 base to trimming and J lost 18 bases, with 22 bases between them. CDR3 sequence (DNA): TGTGCCAGCAGCTTAGAGACATTTTGTTGTTCAGGGCACCACTTT. The encoded protein is CASSLETFCCSGHHF.

This clonotype came up once. The rearrangement links TRBV5-1 to TRBJ2-3; 9 nucleotides align to TRBD1. This CDR3 contains 15 residues. The germline V gene has CDR1 SGHRS and CDR2 YFSETQ. The V gene end was trimmed by 2 bases and the J gene end by 5 bases; junction bases not matched to a gene: 6. The CDR3 here is CASSLRTGAEDTQYF. The CDR3 DNA follows: TGCGCCAGCAGCTTAAGGACAGGGGCTGAAGATACGCAGTATTTT.

For this clonotype: One end of the junction does not line up with germline, which may come from a read error. This chain connects TRBV10-3 to TRBJ1-2; TRBD1 agrees at 8 bases. Per germline, CDR1 ENHRY and CDR2 SYGVKD. The CDR3 loop spans 14 amino acids. DNA for the CDR3: TGTGCCAGCAGTGATCAGGGGGCTGAAGATGAGTACACCTTC. As protein: CASSDQGAEDEYTF.

Ten or more counts support this clonotype. The chain carries TRBV5-8 and TRBJ1-2; D unresolved. The germline V gene has CDR1 SGHTS and CDR2 YDEGEE. This CDR3 region has 15 residues. Trimming took 1 base from V and 3 from J, leaving 13 bases between them. CDR3 nucleotides: TGTGCCAGCAGCTTGTTACCGGGCTCGGACTATGGCTACACCTTC. Protein: CASSLLPGSDYGYTF.

On this clonotype: A read error may account for a junction end that differs from germline. The gene calls are TRBV25-1 and TRBJ1-1, with TRBD1 as a possible D gene (5 bases). Germline CDR1 MGHDK, CDR2 SYGVNS. The CDR3 contains 15 residues. This CDR3 reads CASNELRGRDAEAFF. The CDR3 DNA is TGTGCCAGCAATGAATTACGGGGACGGGACGCTGAAGCTTTCTTT. The full variable domain, completed using reference TRBV25-1 and TRBJ1-1, is EADIYQTPRYLVIGTGKKITLECSQTMGHDKMYWYQQDPGMELHLIHYSYGVNSTEKGDLSSESTVSRIRTEHFPLTLESARPSHTSQYLCASNELRGRDAEAFFGQGTRLTVV.

In regard to this clonotype: A junction boundary mismatches the germline segment, possibly from a read error. The chain carries TRBV19 and TRBJ1-1; D is unresolved. The end of the DNA fits TRBJ1-2 better, so the J call may be wrong. This CDR3 region has 15 residues. Per the germline V gene, CDR1 is LNHDA and CDR2 is SQIVND (reference sequence). CDR3 bases: TGTGCCAGTAGCGGAACCGGGAAAGGGAACTATGACTACACCTTC. It translates to CASSGTGKGNYDYTF.

The chain couples TRBV20-1 to TRBJ2-5, with 9 nucleotides matching TRBD2. CDR3 length: 15 amino acids. Trimming took 3 bases from V and 4 from J; bases not matched to a gene: 9. The germline CDR1 and CDR2 sequences are DFQATT and SNEGSKA (reference sequence). CDR3 in DNA: TGCAGTGCTAGCGTGCCTAGCGGGGTAAGAGAGACCCAGTACTTC. It is translated as CSASVPSGVRETQYF.

The rearrangement links TRBV15 to TRBJ1-2, with TRBD1 identical over 9 bases. Losses at the gene ends were 3 bases for V and 8 bases for J; bases not matched to a gene: 7. Germline V gene data show CDR1 as LNHNV and CDR2 as YYDKDF (reference sequence). The CDR3 is 14 residues long. The CDR3 sequence: CATSSPGQGYGYTF. The CDR3 nucleotides are TGTGCCACCAGCAGTCCGGGACAGGGTTACGGCTACACCTTC.

The V and J genes are TRBV7-2 and TRBJ2-7; either TRBD1 or TRBD2 may fit D (5 bases each). V was clipped by 3 bases and J by 3 bases, with 12 bases between them. The CDR3 has 14 residues. Germline CDR1 reads SGHTA; CDR2 reads FQGNSA. The CDR3 is CASSFRWDVYEQYF. The CDR3 DNA reads TGTGCCAGCAGCTTCCGCTGGGACGTCTACGAGCAGTACTTC.

Points on this clonotype: Since the CDR3 does not end with the conserved phenylalanine or tryptophan, this likely comes from a read error. The limits of the CDR3 on the DNA are not certain, so only TCRdb's listed CDR3 is given. The rearrangement links TRBV7-3 to TRBJ1-2; no check of the table's D call, TRBD1, against the DNA was made. The CDR3 adds up to 11 amino acids, both ends counted. Germline V gene sequence: CDR1 SGHTA, CDR2 FQGTGA. The CDR3 is CASTVGGGRRI.

This clonotype is a singleton in its sample. The V call is TRBV29-1, the J call TRBJ2-7, with 9 nucleotides matching TRBD1. This CDR3 region has 11 residues. V was pared by 7 bases and J by 7 bases, with 5 bases of the junction left unmatched. Germline V gives CDR1 SQVTM, CDR2 ANQGSEA. CDR3 coding DNA: TGCAGCGGATCGACAGGGGGGGAGCAGTACTTC. This sequence encodes CSGSTGGEQYF.

This chain uses TRBV11-2 with TRBJ2-7, with no clear D. The CDR3 extends over 13 amino acids. Germline V gene sequence: CDR1 SGHAT, CDR2 FQNNGV. Trimming removed 5 bases from V and 7 bases from J, with 15 bases in between. For the CDR3, the DNA is TGTGCCAGCAGCCGAACTATAGAAGGGGAGCAGTACTTC. Translated: CASSRTIEGEQYF.

In its sample, this clonotype was seen many times. The J gene is TRBJ2-3, the V gene TRBV5-5; a weak D match, TRBD1 (5 bases). Germline V gene sequence: CDR1 SGHKS, CDR2 YYEKEE (reference sequence). CDR3 length: 16 amino acids. Trimming stripped 0 bases from V and 1 base from J, with 12 bases between. The CDR3 is CASSLARATGTDTQYF. CDR3 DNA: TGTGCCAGCAGCTTGGCCAGGGCTACGGGCACAGATACGCAGTATTTT.

Worth noting for this clonotype: The junction shows a germline mismatch at one end, possibly a read error. The rearrangement joins TRBV5-1 to TRBJ1-1; D is undetermined. Germline V gene lookup returns CDR1 SGHRS and CDR2 YFSETQ. There are 15 residues in the CDR3. The CDR3 here is CASSLTVEAFTEAFF. The CDR3 coding sequence is TGTGCCAGCAGCTTGACGGTTGAAGCTTTCACTGAAGCTTTCTTT.

CDR3 region: CASSKWRGHGDTFYF. DNA for the CDR3: TGTGCCAGCAGCAAATGGCGGGGTCATGGCGATACCTTCTATTTT. The rearrangement joins TRBV7-2 to TRBJ2-3; perhaps TRBD2 as D (6 bases). Between the trimmed V and J ends, which lost 5 bases and 15 bases, there was a span of 27 bases. Germline V lookup: CDR1 SGHTA, CDR2 FQGNSA. The CDR3 contains 15 residues.

This chain links TRBV20-1 with TRBJ1-5; TRBD1 is a possible D gene (5 bases). The CDR3 has 13 residues. V dropped 1 base and J dropped 11 bases, with 15 bases sitting between them. The V gene's germline CDR1 is DFQATT and CDR2 SNEGSKA (reference sequence). As DNA, the CDR3 is TGCAGTGCTAGAGGGGGGTCCAACGAAGCCCAGCATTTT. Amino acids: CSARGGSNEAQHF.

V is TRBV10-1 and J is TRBJ1-1; 8 bases match TRBD1. V gave up 4 bases and J gave up 5 bases; unmatched junction bases: 6. This CDR3 is 14 amino acids long. CDR1 and CDR2 from the germline V gene are WNHNN and SYGVQD (reference sequence). CDR3 in DNA: TGCGCCAGCAGTGCCGGGACAGGTTGGACTGAAGCTTTCTTT. Amino acids: CASSAGTGWTEAFF.

There are many counts of this clonotype. The rearrangement links TRBV7-2 to TRBJ1-6, with D unclear. The CDR3 has 15 residues. Germline V gene sequence: CDR1 SGHTA, CDR2 FQGNSA. The V gene lost 2 bases and the J gene lost 6 bases, with 11 bases spanning the gap. The CDR3 spells CASSLSAGRNSPLHF. In DNA, the CDR3 is TGTGCCAGCAGCTTAAGTGCAGGACGTAATTCACCCCTCCACTTT.

This clonotype showed up just once. This sequence joins TRBV2 and TRBJ2-2; 8 bases fit TRBD2. The CDR3 runs to 16 residues. Germline-derived CDR1 and CDR2 are SNHLY and FYNNEI. V dropped 5 bases and J dropped 4; count of bases not matched to a gene: 9. The CDR3 here is CASSLSGDRGTGELFF. CDR3 sequence (DNA): TGTGCCAGCAGTCTTAGCGGGGACCGTGGCACCGGGGAGCTGTTTTTT.

V usage is TRBV7-2 and J usage is TRBJ1-2; D is uncertain. This CDR3 comprises 15 residues. CDR1 and CDR2 (germline): SGHTA, FQGNSA. V shed 3 bases and J shed 14 bases, with 25 bases lying between them. CDR3 loop: CASSLRGSSIQPQTF. The CDR3 coding sequence is TGTGCCAGCAGCTTGCGCGGGAGCAGCATTCAGCCCCAGACCTTC.

This chain joins TRBV7-8 and TRBJ2-3, with D maybe TRBD2 (6 bases). The CDR3 has 15 amino acids. Germline loops: CDR1 SGHVS, CDR2 FQNEAQ. The germline V and J ends were trimmed by 4 bases and 1 base, with 12 bases remaining between them. CDR3 sequence (DNA): TGTGCCAGCAGCTCGGACTACCGGGGCACAGATACGCAGTATTTT. Protein sequence: CASSSDYRGTDTQYF.

This clonotype was detected once. This chain connects TRBV6-5 to TRBJ1-5; TRBD1 matches 7 bases. V lost 7 bases and J lost 4; bases outside the gene matches: 4. This CDR3 has 13 residues. Germline V lookup: CDR1 MNHEY, CDR2 SVGAGI. The CDR3 region is CASKDRENQPQHF. The CDR3 DNA is TGTGCCAGCAAAGACAGGGAGAATCAGCCCCAGCATTTT.

This clonotype was counted many times. This chain uses TRBV15 with TRBJ1-1, with D tentatively TRBD1 (6 bases). The germline V and J ends were trimmed by 11 bases and 4 bases, with 11 bases remaining between them. This CDR3 has 11 amino acids. The V gene's germline CDR1 is LNHNV and CDR2 YYDKDF (reference sequence). CDR3 protein: CAADSGTEAFF. CDR3 sequence (DNA): TGTGCCGCGGACAGCGGCACTGAAGCTTTCTTT.

The chain employs TRBV29-1 and TRBJ2-5; D remains ambiguous. This CDR3 contains 11 residues. Germline V CDR1 and CDR2: SQVTM, ANQGSEA. The CDR3 spells CSWIIVGTQYF. As DNA, the CDR3 is TGCAGTTGGATTATAGTCGGGACCCAGTACTTC.

This clonotype was found a few times. V gene TRBV7-2 combines with J gene TRBJ2-7; tentatively, D is TRBD2 (5 bases). Germline V gene sequence: CDR1 SGHTA, CDR2 FQGNSA. Trimming shortened V by 0 bases and J by 13 bases, and 22 bases separated the two germline ends. This CDR3 is built from 15 residues. The CDR3 DNA is TGTGCCAGCAGCTTAGCGCTAGCTCCTACGAGCAGTACTTACTTC. Its protein is CASSLALAPTSSTYF.

This chain connects TRBV19 to TRBJ2-2; possibly TRBD1 or TRBD2 for D (5 bases each). Trimming removed 9 bases at V and 17 bases at J, with 19 bases between. The CDR3 extends over 11 amino acids. The germline V gene encodes CDR1 LNHDA and CDR2 SQIVND (reference sequence). The CDR3 sequence is CASRGTGALFF. CDR3 sequence (DNA): TGTGCCAGCCGGGGAACCGGGGCTCTATTTTTT.

This chain joins TRBV19 and TRBJ1-2; no reliable D call. The CDR3 has 14 amino acids. V was pared by 2 bases and J by 8 bases, with 15 bases between. Germline CDR1 LNHDA, CDR2 SQIVND (reference sequence). This CDR3 is CASSIPAGQDGYTF. CDR3 in DNA: TGTGCCAGTAGTATACCTGCAGGCCAGGACGGCTACACCTTC.

Comments on this clonotype: One junction end does not reproduce the germline sequence, and a read error may be involved. V usage is TRBV13 and J usage is TRBJ1-5; D is uncertain. The CDR3 is made up of 13 amino acids. Germline values: CDR1 PRHDT, CDR2 FYEKMQ (reference sequence). In DNA, the CDR3 is TGTGCCAGCAGCTTGGTCCCCAATCGTGAGCAGCACTTT. This codes for CASSLVPNREQHF.

The count of this clonotype is one. V usage is TRBV12-3 or TRBV12-4 and J usage is TRBJ1-4; D is unresolved. V lost 6 bases and J 0 bases, leaving 14 bases between the germline ends. CDR3 length: 16 amino acids. CDR3 nucleotides: TGTGCCAGCAGCTTCATAGGGCGCGCAACTAATGAAAAACTGTTTTTT. As protein: CASSFIGRATNEKLFF.